These 5 T cell receptor beta chains were sequenced from one sample in a study of T-cell reconstitution after alpha-beta-depleted transplantation in children. Unique molecular identifiers were incorporated during preparation of the TCRbeta library. One entry per CDR3 protein results from TCRdb running MiXCR on the PCR reads. Seen here are tens of thousands of distinct CDR3 sequences, approximately 4.4% observed once, and the top ten hold approximately 20%. The input for sequencing was PBMCs, mostly from graft donor cells, taken 180 days after TCRalphabeta/CD19-depleted stem cell transplant. Receptors were obtained from a boy younger than two who had a stem cell transplant for acute myeloid leukemia, so the T cells may come from the graft donor.

This clonotype showed up many times. The genes are TRBV5-1 and TRBJ2-5; D is unclear. Per the germline V gene, CDR1 is SGHRS and CDR2 is YFSETQ. Trimming took off 0 bases at V and 0 bases at J, with 6 bases between the two ends. The CDR3 has 14 residues. CDR3 region: CASSLGGYQETQYF. As DNA, the CDR3 is TGCGCCAGCAGCTTGGGTGGGTACCAAGAGACCCAGTACTTC.

This clonotype was counted ten times or more. V and J are TRBV11-3 and TRBJ2-5; 8 bases align to TRBD1. Unmatched junction bases numbered 2, after V lost 3 bases and J lost 2 bases. The CDR3 is made up of 14 amino acids. CDR1 and CDR2 (germline): SGHNT, YENEEA. The chain's CDR3 is CASSLYRGQETQYF. The CDR3 DNA sequence: TGTGCCAGCAGCTTGTACAGGGGGCAAGAGACCCAGTACTTC.

At least ten counts were recorded for this clonotype. The genes are TRBV5-6 and TRBJ2-7; TRBD1 aligns across 9 bases. Trimming took 4 bases from V and 1 from J; bases not matched to a gene: 9. The CDR3 covers 16 residues. Germline values: CDR1 SGHDT, CDR2 YYEEEE. The CDR3 reads CASSPGWGQGSYEQYF. CDR3 nucleotide sequence: TGTGCCAGCAGCCCGGGATGGGGACAGGGATCCTACGAGCAGTACTTC.

This clonotype came up many times. The chain links TRBV7-9 to TRBJ1-4, with D possibly matching TRBD1 (5 bases). V was pared by 5 bases and J by 0 bases, with 19 bases between. This CDR3 is 18 amino acids long. Germline loops: CDR1 SEHNR, CDR2 FQNEAQ (reference sequence). CDR3 protein: CASSVRDGLAATNEKLFF. The CDR3, as DNA: TGTGCCAGCAGCGTCCGGGACGGTCTTGCTGCAACTAATGAAAAACTGTTTTTT.

This clonotype was found many times. The chain employs TRBV3-1 and TRBJ2-5; 12 nucleotides match TRBD2. The ends lost 4 bases at V and 2 bases at J; junction bases unmatched: 5. This CDR3 spans 16 amino acids. The germline V gene has CDR1 LGHDT and CDR2 YNNKEL (reference sequence). CDR3 amino acids: CASSRRLAGAQETQYF. The CDR3 bases are TGTGCCAGCAGCCGCCGACTAGCGGGGGCGCAAGAGACCCAGTACTTC.